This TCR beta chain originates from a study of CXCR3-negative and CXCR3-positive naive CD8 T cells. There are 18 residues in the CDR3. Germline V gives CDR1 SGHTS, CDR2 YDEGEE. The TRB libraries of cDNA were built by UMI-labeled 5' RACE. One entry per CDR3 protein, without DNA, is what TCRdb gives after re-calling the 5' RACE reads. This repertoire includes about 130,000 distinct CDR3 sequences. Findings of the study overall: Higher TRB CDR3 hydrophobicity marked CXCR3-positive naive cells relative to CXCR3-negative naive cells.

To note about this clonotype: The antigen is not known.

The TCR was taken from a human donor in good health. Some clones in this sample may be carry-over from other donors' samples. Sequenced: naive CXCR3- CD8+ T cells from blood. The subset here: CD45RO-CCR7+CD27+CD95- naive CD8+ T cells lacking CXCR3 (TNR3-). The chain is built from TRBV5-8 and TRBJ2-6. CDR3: CASSLAEGWGSGANVLTF.